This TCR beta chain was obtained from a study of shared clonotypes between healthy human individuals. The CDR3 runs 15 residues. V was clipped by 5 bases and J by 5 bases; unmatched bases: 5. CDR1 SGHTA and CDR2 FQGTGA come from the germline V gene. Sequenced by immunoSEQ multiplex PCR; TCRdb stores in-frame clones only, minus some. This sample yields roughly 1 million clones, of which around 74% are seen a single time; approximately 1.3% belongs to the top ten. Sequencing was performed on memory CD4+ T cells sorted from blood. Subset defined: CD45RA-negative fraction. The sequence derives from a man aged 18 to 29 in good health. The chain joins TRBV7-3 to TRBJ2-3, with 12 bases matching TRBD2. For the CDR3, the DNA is TGTGCCAGCAGCCTGACGGGACTAGCGGGAGATACGCAGTATTTT. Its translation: CASSLTGLAGDTQYF.